This TCR beta chain was captured in a study of beta chain features in type 1 diabetes listed by TCRdb under 2018. At the level of the whole study: Patients and healthy donors did not differ in mean age, gender distribution, total cell number or subset yield. In the study, recently diagnosed type 1 diabetes patients and matched healthy donors were compared on the TCRB repertoires of their sorted circulating CD4+ T cell subsets. A total of around 100 million sorted cells were examined across all samples, and RNA yield correlated strongly with the number of cells per subset. Whereas all 30 or so donors provided naive and central memory subsets, regulatory and stem cell-like memory subsets were isolated from just 8 patients and about eight healthy donors. Points the paper makes about the study in general: Patients with type 1 diabetes made fewer insertions and deleted more nucleotides at VDJ recombination sites, implying thymic rearrangement abnormalities. The naive, central memory and regulatory TCRB repertoires appeared to resemble one another more closely among patients than among healthy donors. PCR might favor shorter templates, but patient and control samples were amplified and corrected together, so any skew would affect both groups equally. Type 1 diabetes patients showed a moderate but significant shortening of TCRB CDR3 length in all four CD4+ subsets. Because cDNA was sequenced instead of genomic DNA, highly expressing activated cells could be over-represented, though the groups showed no difference in activation or CD3 levels. Because small numbers of individuals were included in the HLA sub-analyses, any influence of HLA type on TCRB rearrangement was left unresolved.

The entire isolated RNA was reverse transcribed using the High Capacity cDNA Reverse Transcription Kit, and thus expressed TCRB transcripts were sequenced. Deep immunoSEQ sequencing was applied to naive, central memory and regulatory T cell samples, giving an average of about 3.8 million total reads per sample. Sorted cells were lysed in RLT buffer and RNA was extracted with DNase-treated RNeasy Micro or Mini kits, depending on cell number. Each cell subset was processed separately to prevent cross-contamination, with patient and healthy donor samples processed together. The immunoSEQ multiplex PCR was used to amplify TCRB sequences from cDNA, generating 87-bp fragments that spanned the CDR3 region. Amplicons were sequenced on the Illumina HiSeq platform. On the authors' methods: Synthetic template baselines were used to correct PCR bias computationally, reads within Hamming distance 2 were collapsed together, and singletons that could not be merged were discarded. Reads were aligned against IMGT so that V, D and J genes, CDR3 length and insertions or deletions at six rearrangement sites could be assigned. Within each subset, clonotype counts were normalized to sorted cell number, after which true diversity and Gini coefficients were computed with the tcR R package. The overlap coefficient, calculated on TCRB nucleotide sequences, was used to measure repertoire sharing. Out-of-frame TCRB sequences from naive cells were analyzed as a proxy for the pre-selection repertoire. This is the immuneACCESS table as TCRdb keeps it, with only in-frame sequences that have V and J called. A part of the clones is gone; compared with another copy, unresolved V genes explain less than half, and the rest is unexplained. Clonal size and the V and J genes are those of that table, whereas D and trimming came from the DNA. This sample has around 250,000 clones in its table, and around an eighth of those were observed once. The ten biggest clones cover about 0.027% of the sample.

Each donor gave one peripheral blood draw, averaging approximately 0.11 L, which was collected into heparinised tubes. A BD FACSAria II was used to sort naive, central memory, regulatory and stem cell-like memory CD4+ T cells with a panel that included CD45RO, CCR7, CD25, CD127, CD95 and CD27. All sorted populations exceeded 98% purity. PBMCs were separated immediately by Lymphoprep density gradient centrifugation and were stained directly, without being cultured. So that batch effects would be minimized, each experiment stained and sorted samples in pairs, pairing one healthy donor with one patient. According to the germline V gene, CDR1 reads SGHRS and CDR2 reads YFSETQ. V is pared back by 0 bases and J by 8 bases, with 6 bases lying between the germline termini. The CDR3, from cysteine to phenylalanine, totals 11 residues. The entry retains the CDR3 DNA only, 33 bases that are in frame from base 1.

Worth noting for this clone: Its antigen is unknown. Base qualities are not recorded, but no much larger clone differs from it by a single base.

The sequenced sample was naive CD4+ T cells from blood. The cell subset or site label corresponds to: true naive CD4+ T cells. Here the chain combines TRBV5-1 and TRBJ2-7, and perhaps TRBD1 as D gene, on 5 matching bases. The receptor comes from a woman between 40 and 50 years old in good health. The CDR3 is CASSLEGQQYF. In nucleotides, the sequence is TGCGCCAGCAGCTTGGAGGGGCAGCAGTACTTC. Where the CDR3 stops, the reference TRBV5-1 and TRBJ2-7 genes take over; the full variable domain is KAGVTQTPRYLIKTRGQQVTLSCSPISGHRSVSWYQQTPGQGLQFLFEYFSETQRNKGNFPGRFSGRQFSNSRSEMNVSTLELGDSALYLCASSLEGQQYFGPGTRLTVT.